These 9 T cell receptor beta chains were all obtained from the same sample, sequenced in a study of T-cell reconstitution after alpha-beta-depleted transplantation in children. Construction of the TCRbeta library involved unique molecular identifiers. One entry per CDR3 protein, called by TCRdb with MiXCR from the PCR reads. The sample carries almost 400,000 distinct CDR3 sequences, roughly 22% recorded once. Material: PBMCs from the stem cell graft donor, obtained from the stem cell graft. These receptors originate from a human donor who donated a stem cell graft to a child with acute myeloid leukemia.

This clonotype was detected only a few times. The chain employs TRBV29-1 and TRBJ2-3, with D perhaps matching TRBD2 (5 bases). The V gene lost 4 bases and the J gene lost 11 bases, with 10 bases spanning the gap. This CDR3 contains 10 residues. Germline V lookup: CDR1 SQVTM, CDR2 ANQGSEA. CDR3 protein: CSVVEEGQYF. The CDR3 DNA reads as TGCAGCGTTGTGGAAGAGGGGCAGTATTTT.

This sequence joins TRBV28 and TRBJ1-5; 9 bases align to TRBD1. This CDR3 region has 17 residues. From germline, CDR1 is MDHEN and CDR2 SYDVKM. V dropped 6 bases and J dropped 5; count of bases not matched to a gene: 14. The CDR3 DNA follows: TGTGCCAGCAGCCCCTCTAGGTGGGGACAGGGACATCAGCCCCAGCATTTT. Translating it yields CASSPSRWGQGHQPQHF.

This clonotype was seen a few times. The chain carries TRBV7-9 and TRBJ2-5, with D tentatively TRBD2 (6 bases). The germline V and J ends were trimmed by 1 base and 4 bases, with 13 bases remaining between them. There are 15 residues in the CDR3. In germline, CDR1 is SEHNR, CDR2 FQNEAQ (reference sequence). The CDR3 is CASSLDRVGRETQYF. DNA for the CDR3: TGTGCCAGCAGCTTAGATCGGGTCGGGAGAGAGACCCAGTACTTC.

V and J are TRBV4-1 and TRBJ1-5; D may be TRBD1 (5 bases). Germline-derived CDR1 and CDR2 are MGHRA and YSYEKL. This CDR3 spans 14 amino acids. V was pared by 2 bases and J by 2 bases, with 7 bases between. The DNA for the CDR3 is TGCGCCAGCAGCCAAACAGGCGGCAATCAGCCCCAGCATTTT. Translation gives CASSQTGGNQPQHF.

The gene calls are TRBV7-2 and TRBJ2-2; TRBD2 aligns across 8 bases. V shed 5 bases, J shed 5 bases, and the junction held 4 bases outside the gene matches. CDR1 and CDR2 (germline): SGHTA, FQGNSA. The CDR3 has 14 amino acids. The CDR3 protein is CASSPQRETGELFF. The DNA for the CDR3 is TGTGCCAGCAGCCCCCAGCGGGAGACCGGGGAGCTGTTTTTT. The whole variable domain, filled in from reference TRBV7-2 and TRBJ2-2, reads GAGVSQSPSNKVTEKGKDVELRCDPISGHTALYWYRQSLGQGLEFLIYFQGNSAPDKSGLPSDRFSAERTGGSVSTLTIQRTQQEDSAVYLCASSPQRETGELFFGEGSRLTVL.

This clonotype was detected only a few times. The chain has TRBV20-1 and TRBJ1-4, with D possibly being TRBD1 (5 bases). This CDR3 region has 16 residues. Deletions cut 2 bases from V and 0 bases from J, with 13 bases between. Per the germline V gene, CDR1 is DFQATT and CDR2 is SNEGSKA (reference sequence). CDR3 sequence reads: CSARQGSSATNEKLFF. For the CDR3, the DNA is TGCAGTGCTAGACAGGGAAGCTCTGCAACTAATGAAAAACTGTTTTTT.

The chain is built from TRBV9 and TRBJ2-1; no clear D. Trimming took 2 bases from V and 8 from J, leaving 17 bases between them. Per the germline V gene, CDR1 is SGDLS and CDR2 is YYNGEE. This CDR3 comprises 15 residues. The CDR3 nucleotides are TGTGCCAGCAGCGTCCTTCTTGGTAAGATCGATGAGCAGTTCTTC. Translating gives CASSVLLGKIDEQFF.

This rearrangement joins TRBV12-3 or TRBV12-4 to TRBJ2-5; 7 nucleotides agree with TRBD1. V was pared by 8 bases and J by 1 base, with 4 bases of the junction left unmatched. This CDR3 contains 13 residues. Here the CDR3 reads CASSGTVQETQYF. CDR3 DNA sequence: TGTGCCAGCTCAGGGACAGTCCAAGAGACCCAGTACTTC.

This clonotype was recorded a few times. The chain is built from TRBV29-1 and TRBJ1-1; D unresolved. CDR3 size: 13 residues. Trimming removed 0 bases at V and 0 bases at J, with 5 bases between. From germline, CDR1 is SQVTM and CDR2 ANQGSEA. CDR3 amino acids: CSVEDPLNTEAFF. The CDR3, as DNA: TGCAGCGTTGAAGACCCCCTGAACACTGAAGCTTTCTTT. Filled out from reference TRBV29-1 and TRBJ1-1, the complete variable domain reads SAVISQKPSRDICQRGTSLTIQCQVDSQVTMMFWYRQQPGQSLTLIATANQGSEATYESGFVIDKFPISRPNLTFSTLTVSNMSPEDSSIYLCSVEDPLNTEAFFGQGTRLTVV.